Sequencing of this T cell receptor (beta chain) was carried out in a study of regulatory T cells in long-lasting Graves disease. Through Arm-PCR of CDR3 regions and iRepertoire HTBI primers, TCR beta libraries were built. How the authors handled the data: Looking across samples, the authors found about 62 TRBV and some 15 TRBJ segments. MiXCR, applied by TCRdb to the multiplex PCR reads, yields one record per CDR3 protein. TCRdb's processing, not the authors' own work, is the source of the V and J calls. The sample shows about 540,000 distinct CDR3 sequences, around an eighth of them seen only once. The V end was cut by 3 bases, the J end by 3 bases, with 8 bases between. The CDR3 covers 13 residues. Noted time point: newly diagnosed GD, antithyroid drugs for less than 3 months. Generation of the TCR library employed RNA extracted from PBMCs. Patients were from an endocrinology department in Xi'an, China.

This clonotype was seen many times. These data were also filed under a second study, of T cells in Graves' hyperthyroidism and ophthalmopathy.

The rearrangement links TRBV12-3 or TRBV12-4 to TRBJ1-2; D gene ambiguous. This sequence originates from a young man with Graves disease. The source material was peripheral blood mononuclear cells (PBMCs), sampled at new diagnosis, from a patient treated with antithyroid drugs. The CDR3 region is CASSFTTDYGYTF. CDR3 bases: TGTGCCAGCAGTTTCACAACAGACTATGGCTACACCTTC.